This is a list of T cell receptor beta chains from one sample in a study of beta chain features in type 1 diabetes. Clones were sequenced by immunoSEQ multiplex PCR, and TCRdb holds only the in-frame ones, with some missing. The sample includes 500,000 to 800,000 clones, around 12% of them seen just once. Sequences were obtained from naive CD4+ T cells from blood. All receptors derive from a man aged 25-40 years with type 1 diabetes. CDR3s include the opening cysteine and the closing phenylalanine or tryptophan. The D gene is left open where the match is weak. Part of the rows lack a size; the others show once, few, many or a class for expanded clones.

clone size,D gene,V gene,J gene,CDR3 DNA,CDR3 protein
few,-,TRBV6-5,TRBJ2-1,TGTGCCAGCACGGGGGCAGGGGATGAGCAGTTCTTC,CASTGAGDEQFF
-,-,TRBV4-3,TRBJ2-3,TGCGCCAGCAGCCCAGAAGGAGGGGGTAATACGCAGTATTTT,CASSPEGGGNTQYF
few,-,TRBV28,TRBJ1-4,TGTGCCAGCCAAATAGTGGCAACTAATGAAAAACTGTTTTTT,CASQIVATNEKLFF
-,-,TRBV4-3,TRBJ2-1,TGCGCCAGCAGCCTCCACCCCACCAATGAGCAGTTCTTC,CASSLHPTNEQFF
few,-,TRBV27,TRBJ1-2,TGTGCCAGCAGTTCTACGGGAGGAGCCCAATATGGCTACACCTTC,CASSSTGGAQYGYTF
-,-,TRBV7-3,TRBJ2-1,TGTGCCAGCAGCCTAGCGTCAGGGATCCTCAATGAGCAGTTCTTC,CASSLASGILNEQFF
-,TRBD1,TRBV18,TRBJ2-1,TGTGCCAGCTCACCTCAGGGGGACCCTTACAATGAGCAGTTCTTC,CASSPQGDPYNEQFF
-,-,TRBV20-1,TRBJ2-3,TGCAGTGCCCCCGCAGATACGCAGTATTTT,CSAPADTQYF
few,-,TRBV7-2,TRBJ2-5,TGTGCCAGCGCACAGAAAGAGACCCAGTACTTC,CASAQKETQYF
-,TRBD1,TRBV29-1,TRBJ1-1,TGCAGCGTAGGACAGGGTAACACTGAAGCTTTCTTT,CSVGQGNTEAFF
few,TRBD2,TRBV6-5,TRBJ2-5,TGTGCCAGCAGGAAGGGACTAGCGCGAGAGACCCAGTACTTC,CASRKGLARETQYF
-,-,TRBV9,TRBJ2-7,TGTGCCAGCAGCACGGGACCTAGCGAATCCTACGAGCAGTACTTC,CASSTGPSESYEQYF
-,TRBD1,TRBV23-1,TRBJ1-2,TGCGCCAGCACTCACGGACAGGGCCATGGCTACACCTTC,CASTHGQGHGYTF
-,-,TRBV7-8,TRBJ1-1,TGTGCCAGCAGCTTTAATGGGCACACTGAAGCTTTCTTT,CASSFNGHTEAFF
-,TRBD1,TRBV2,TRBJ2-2,TGTGCCAGCAGCGGAACAGGGGCAGACACCGGGGAGCTGTTTTTT,CASSGTGADTGELFF
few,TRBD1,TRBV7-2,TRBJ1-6,TGTGCCAGCAGCGTCAGACAGGGGGTTGATTCACCCCTCCACTTT,CASSVRQGVDSPLHF
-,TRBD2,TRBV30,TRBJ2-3,TGTGCCTGGTCGGGACTAGCTGCTACTACAGATACGCAGTATTTT,CAWSGLAATTDTQYF
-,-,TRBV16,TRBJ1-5,TGTGCCAGCAGCCAAGAGGGGCTTCGCAATCAGCCCCAGCATTTT,CASSQEGLRNQPQHF
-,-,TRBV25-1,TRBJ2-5,TGTGCCAGCAGACAAGGGGGAGAGACCCAGTACTTC,CASRQGGETQYF
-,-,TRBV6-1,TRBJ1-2,TGTGCCAGCAGTACCGGGTGGGGGACCCAAGGCTACACCTTC,CASSTGWGTQGYTF
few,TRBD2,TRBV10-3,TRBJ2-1,TGTGCCATCAGTGATCGGGGGGTCCTCAATGAGCAGTTCTTC,CAISDRGVLNEQFF
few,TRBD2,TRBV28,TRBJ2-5,TGTGCCAGCGCCTTTTTAGCGGGGGGACGCCAAGAGACCCAGTACTTC,CASAFLAGGRQETQYF
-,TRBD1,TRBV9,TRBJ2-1,TGTGCCAGCAGCGGGAACGGACAGGGGGCTTACAATGAGCAGTTCTTC,CASSGNGQGAYNEQFF
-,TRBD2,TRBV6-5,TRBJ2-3,TGTGCCAGCAGTTTCTTTAGCGGGGATAGCACAGATACGCAGTATTTT,CASSFFSGDSTDTQYF
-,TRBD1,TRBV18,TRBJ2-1,TGTGCCAGCTCACCTAACCCGGGACAGGGGAATTACAATGAGCAGTTCTTC,CASSPNPGQGNYNEQFF
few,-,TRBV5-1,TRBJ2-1,TGCGCCAGCAGCTTGGAGACGCGGGGTGAGCAGTTCTTC,CASSLETRGEQFF
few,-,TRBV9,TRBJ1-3,TGTGCCAGCAGCAGCGGGGCCTCCTCTGGAAACACCATATATTTT,CASSSGASSGNTIYF
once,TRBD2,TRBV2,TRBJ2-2,TGTGCCAGCAACCCTGAAGCGGGGGTTAACACCGGGGAGCTGTTTTTT,CASNPEAGVNTGELFF